This T cell receptor (beta chain) was sequenced in a study of follicular helper T cells after annual influenza vaccination. Clones were sequenced by immunoSEQ multiplex PCR, and TCRdb holds only the in-frame ones, with some missing. The sample gives 8,500 to 10,000 clones, 85% to 90% of which show up once; roughly 0.47% is in the top ten. The time point denotes: 2015-2016 season, pre-vaccination. Each time point used about 35 to 110 mL of blood. CDR1 is LNHDA, CDR2 SQIVND, per germline (reference sequence). CDR3 length equals 18 residues. With 2 bases clipped from V and 3 bases from J, the junction kept 7 bases outside the gene matches.

V gene TRBV19 combines with J gene TRBJ1-4, with TRBD1 identical over 12 bases. Sequencing used CXCR5+ CD38- circulating T follicular helper cells from blood, obtained on the day of influenza vaccination. Subset reported: circulating Tfh, non-naive CD4+CXCR5+PD-1+ (ICOS+CD38+ or ICOS-CD38-). The origin of this receptor is an adult who received the influenza vaccine. The CDR3, as DNA: TGTGCCAGTAGTATATCGGGACAGGGGGCATCGGCTAATGAAAAACTGTTTTTT. Protein product: CASSISGQGASANEKLFF.